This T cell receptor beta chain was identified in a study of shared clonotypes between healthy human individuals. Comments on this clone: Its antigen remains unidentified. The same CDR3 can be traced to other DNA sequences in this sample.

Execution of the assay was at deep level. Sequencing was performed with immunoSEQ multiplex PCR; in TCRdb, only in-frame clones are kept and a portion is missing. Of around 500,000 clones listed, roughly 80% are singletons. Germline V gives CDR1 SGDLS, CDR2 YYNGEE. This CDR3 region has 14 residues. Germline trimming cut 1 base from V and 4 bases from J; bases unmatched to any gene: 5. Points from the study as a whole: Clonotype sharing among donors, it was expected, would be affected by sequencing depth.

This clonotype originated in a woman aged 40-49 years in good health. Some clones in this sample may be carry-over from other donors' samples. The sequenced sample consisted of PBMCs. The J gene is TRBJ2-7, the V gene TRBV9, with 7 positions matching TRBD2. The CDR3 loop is CASSVSPGGYEQYF. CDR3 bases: TGTGCCAGCAGCGTAAGCCCGGGGGGATACGAGCAGTACTTC.